This TCR beta chain comes out of a study of T cells in Graves' hyperthyroidism and ophthalmopathy. Whole-study context: Peripheral blood specimens were obtained at initial diagnosis, prior to any treatment.

The CDR3 length is 17 residues. The germline V gene encodes CDR1 MNHEY and CDR2 SMNVEV (reference sequence). The V and J ends lost 6 bases and 4 bases, in that order; junction bases with no gene match: 8. Comment on this clonotype: Its antigen remains unknown.

Amplified TCR beta CDR3 regions came from RNA transcripts. Primed by the HTBI set, a first-round RT-PCR was run on the TCR CDR3. TCRdb analysed the multiplex PCR reads with MiXCR anew, one entry per CDR3 protein. The sample has more than 450,000 distinct CDR3 sequences, roughly 15% seen once. General observations from the study: From stable hyperthyroidism, ophthalmopathy was set apart by a 13 V-J model. Model-based prediction identified ophthalmopathy a median around 6.5 months prior to its onset.

It was considered stable Graves' hyperthyroidism when ophthalmopathy did not progress within 18 months. Sequencing was performed on blood. V gene TRBV27 combines with J gene TRBJ2-5; 16 bases are a match to TRBD2. This receptor was obtained from a woman between 40 and 50 years old with Graves' hyperthyroidism. The CDR3 nucleotides read TGTGCCAGCAGCCAAAAGGGACTAGCGGGAGGGGGAGAGACCCAGTACTTC. It translates to CASSQKGLAGGGETQYF.